The 25 T cell receptor beta chains presented below share a single source sample, sequenced in a study of blood T cell repertoires in COVID-19. TCRdb keeps only in-frame clones here, not all; method: immunoSEQ multiplex PCR. The sample shows roughly 37,000 clones, around four fifths of them seen only once. Sequenced: peripheral blood. All receptors derive from a man aged 60 to 75 with acute or convalescent COVID-19.

This clone was recorded once. CDR3 nucleotide sequence: TGCGCCAGCAGCCCGCGCGCGAATGAAGTAGCGGGCTACGAGCAGTACTTC. It translates to CASSPRANEVAGYEQYF. The chain recombines TRBV4-1 with TRBJ2-7; 7 positions match TRBD2. The germline gives CDR1 MGHRA, CDR2 YSYEKL. CDR3 size: 17 residues. Trimming at V came to 4 bases and at J to 3 bases, leaving 15 bases not matched to a gene.

The V call is TRBV7-9, the J call TRBJ2-3; D possibly corresponds to TRBD2 (6 bases). Germline V lookup: CDR1 SEHNR, CDR2 FQNEAQ (reference sequence). This CDR3 region has 19 residues. V was cut by 4 bases and J by 2 bases, with 25 bases left in between. CDR3 in DNA: TGTGCCAGCAGCTCCCCGTTGCGGGGCGAAGATATACCCACAGATACGCAGTATTTT. It is translated as CASSSPLRGEDIPTDTQYF.

The CDR3 DNA sequence: TGTGCCAGCAGCAAACTAGCGGGAGTGGACAATGAGCAGTTCTTC. Amino acid sequence: CASSKLAGVDNEQFF. V and J are TRBV7-8 and TRBJ2-1; 11 bases map to TRBD2. Germline CDR1 reads SGHVS; CDR2 reads FQNEAQ. The CDR3 runs 15 residues. Trimming at V came to 5 bases and at J to 5 bases, leaving 5 bases not matched to a gene.

This sequence joins TRBV7-2 and TRBJ2-2, with TRBD2 identical over 12 bases. The trim removed 5 bases at V and 6 bases at J, leaving 10 bases unmatched. Per germline, CDR1 SGHTA and CDR2 FQGNSA. The CDR3 is 17 amino acids. CDR3 sequence: CASSKWASGRGPGELFF. The CDR3 coding sequence is TGTGCCAGCAGCAAATGGGCTAGCGGGAGGGGGCCCGGGGAGCTGTTTTTT. Complete variable domain (other parts from reference TRBV7-2 and TRBJ2-2): GAGVSQSPSNKVTEKGKDVELRCDPISGHTALYWYRQSLGQGLEFLIYFQGNSAPDKSGLPSDRFSAERTGGSVSTLTIQRTQQEDSAVYLCASSKWASGRGPGELFFGEGSRLTVL.

V is TRBV5-4 and J is TRBJ1-2, with 10 nucleotides matching TRBD1. The trim removed 4 bases at V and 4 bases at J, leaving 7 bases unmatched. The germline gives CDR1 SGHNT, CDR2 YYREEE (reference sequence). There are 15 residues in the CDR3. The CDR3: CASSMDRGASYGYTF. In DNA, the CDR3 is TGTGCCAGCAGCATGGACAGGGGGGCATCCTATGGCTACACCTTC.

In its sample, this clone was seen once. V gene TRBV5-4 combines with J gene TRBJ1-2, with 8 bases matching TRBD1. J was trimmed by 4 bases and V by 3 bases; bases with no gene match: 5. This CDR3 contains 14 residues. Germline V lookup: CDR1 SGHNT, CDR2 YYREEE (reference sequence). CDR3 loop: CASSSQGAPYGYTF. Here the CDR3 DNA reads TGTGCCAGCAGCTCTCAGGGGGCCCCCTATGGCTACACCTTC.

This chain links TRBV28 with TRBJ2-3, with 10 bases that match TRBD2. J lost 2 bases, V lost 11 bases, and 4 bases had no gene match. The germline V gene encodes CDR1 MDHEN and CDR2 SYDVKM. The CDR3 extends over 13 amino acids. The CDR3 region is CAAGTSDTDTQYF. DNA for the CDR3: TGTGCCGCAGGGACTAGCGACACAGATACGCAGTATTTT.

This rearrangement joins TRBV24-1 to TRBJ2-7, with 7 bases lining up with TRBD2. The V and J ends lost 2 bases and 3 bases, in that order; junction bases with no gene match: 6. The CDR3 extends over 15 amino acids. The germline gives CDR1 KGHDR, CDR2 SFDVKD. CDR3 coding DNA: TGTGCCACCAGTGATTGGGGGGAGGGCGGCTACGAGCAGTACTTC. Translating gives CATSDWGEGGYEQYF.

J is TRBJ2-5 and V is TRBV28; maybe TRBD1 (5 bases). V was pared by 3 bases and J by 5 bases, with 13 bases between. CDR3 length: 14 amino acids. Germline assignment: CDR1 MDHEN and CDR2 SYDVKM. The CDR3 here is CASSFTRGRETQYF. The CDR3 DNA sequence: TGTGCCAGCAGTTTTACAAGGGGTAGGGAGACCCAGTACTTC.

The DNA for the CDR3 is TGTGCCAGCAGCCCGCCGACAGGATGGGAGACCCAGTACTTC. Protein sequence: CASSPPTGWETQYF. The V call is TRBV5-6, the J call TRBJ2-5, with a tentative D call TRBD1 (6 bases). This CDR3 comprises 14 residues. Germline V gene data show CDR1 as SGHDT and CDR2 as YYEEEE. V was cut by 4 bases and J by 5 bases, with 15 bases left in between.

The V call is TRBV11-3, the J call TRBJ2-5; D is unclear. V gave up 2 bases and J gave up 5 bases, with 3 bases separating them. From germline, CDR1 is SGHNT and CDR2 YENEEA. This CDR3 comprises 11 residues. CDR3 DNA: TGTGCCAGCAGCTTACAGGAGACCCAGTACTTC. Amino acid sequence: CASSLQETQYF.

The chain uses TRBV6-5 and TRBJ2-5, with D maybe TRBD2 (5 bases). In germline, CDR1 is MNHEY, CDR2 SVGAGI. The CDR3 totals 11 residues. Between the trimmed V and J ends, which lost 6 bases and 5 bases, there was a span of 7 bases. CDR3 nucleotides: TGTGCCAGCAGGCGAGGGGAGACCCAGTACTTC. Residues: CASRRGETQYF.

This clone was seen just once. The V call is TRBV5-1, the J call TRBJ2-3, with 11 bases that match TRBD1. The germline V gene encodes CDR1 SGHRS and CDR2 YFSETQ. V shed 7 bases and J 0 bases; nucleotides not matched to a gene: 4. The CDR3 consists of 15 residues. Here the CDR3 reads CASRDRGSSTDTQYF. The DNA for the CDR3 is TGCGCCAGCCGGGACAGGGGGTCTAGCACAGATACGCAGTATTTT.

This clone was counted between two and nine times. The chain carries TRBV3-1 (or the pseudogene TRBV3-2) and TRBJ1-1, with TRBD1 as a possible D gene (5 bases). Trimming pared 4 bases from V and 0 bases from J, leaving 12 bases between. The CDR3 loop spans 15 amino acids. Per the germline V gene, CDR1 is LGHDT and CDR2 is YNNKEL (reference sequence). CDR3 sequence reads: CASSRGGGMNTEAFF. The CDR3 coding sequence is TGTGCCAGCAGCCGCGGGGGGGGGATGAACACTGAAGCTTTCTTT.

The V call is TRBV7-2, the J call TRBJ2-3; perhaps TRBD1 as D (6 bases). Trimming took 6 bases from V and 2 from J, leaving 15 bases between them. This CDR3 contains 15 residues. Germline V gene lookup returns CDR1 SGHTA and CDR2 FQGNSA. CDR3 in amino acids: CASSFGPGDTDTQYF. CDR3 in DNA: TGTGCCAGCAGTTTCGGCCCAGGGGACACAGATACGCAGTATTTT.

This CDR3 reads CASSRQNYGYTF. The CDR3 region has the DNA TGTGCCAGCAGCAGACAGAACTATGGCTACACCTTC. This rearrangement joins TRBV25-1 to TRBJ1-2; D is possibly TRBD1 (5 bases). Trimming pared 6 bases from V and 2 bases from J, leaving 7 bases between. CDR3 length: 12 amino acids. Germline V CDR1 and CDR2: MGHDK, SYGVNS.

The chain carries TRBV20-1 and TRBJ2-3; D call uncertain. V lost 3 bases, J lost 4 bases, and 5 bases lay in between. The germline V gene encodes CDR1 DFQATT and CDR2 SNEGSKA (reference sequence). This CDR3 spans 11 amino acids. The CDR3 region has the DNA TGCAGTGCTAGGTTATCAGATACGCAGTATTTT. Protein sequence: CSARLSDTQYF.

J is TRBJ2-4 and V is TRBV23-1, with D perhaps matching TRBD2 (6 bases). TRBV23-1 is annotated as an ORF whose role is uncertain. This CDR3 region has 19 residues. Trimming left V 2 bases short and J 0 bases short, with 20 bases between. CDR3 bases: TGCGCCAGCAGTCAACCGGCTAGCGTGGGATATCTAGCCAAAAACATTCAGTACTTC. Its translation is CASSQPASVGYLAKNIQYF.

The V gene is TRBV7-7, the J gene TRBJ2-1; TRBD1 might be the D (7 bases). CDR3 length: 17 residues. V lost 6 bases and J 5 bases, leaving 23 bases between the germline ends. CDR1 is SSHAT and CDR2 is FNYEAQ in the germline V gene (reference sequence). This CDR3 reads CASSQTVLRDSNNEQFF. As DNA, the CDR3 is TGTGCCAGCAGTCAAACCGTCTTGCGGGACAGTAACAATGAGCAGTTCTTC. The whole variable domain, remainder taken from reference TRBV7-7 and TRBJ2-1, is GAGVSQSPRYKVTKRGQDVTLRCDPISSHATLYWYQQALGQGPEFLTYFNYEAQPDKSGLPSDRFSAERPEGSISTLTIQRTEQRDSAMYRCASSQTVLRDSNNEQFFGPGTRLTVL.

This clone appeared a single time. V gene TRBV6-2 or TRBV6-3 combines with J gene TRBJ2-5; perhaps TRBD2 as D (6 bases). V was trimmed by 0 bases and J by 5 bases, leaving 22 bases between them. The germline V gene has CDR1 MNHEY and CDR2 SVGEGT. This CDR3 is built from 18 residues. This CDR3 reads CASSYSVRAGPGRETQYF. CDR3 nucleotide sequence: TGTGCCAGCAGTTACTCCGTTCGAGCGGGTCCGGGAAGGGAGACCCAGTACTTC.

This clone was seen a few times. This rearrangement joins TRBV11-3 to TRBJ2-3; TRBD1 might be the D (6 bases). V was clipped by 5 bases and J by 3 bases, with 12 bases between them. This CDR3 comprises 14 residues. From germline, CDR1 is SGHNT and CDR2 YENEEA. This CDR3 is CASSQDSPTDTQYF. The CDR3 nucleotides read TGTGCCAGCAGCCAGGACAGCCCGACAGATACGCAGTATTTT.

The chain links TRBV5-8 to TRBJ2-1; D is perhaps TRBD1 (7 bases). This CDR3 spans 14 amino acids. V gave up 10 bases and J gave up 5 bases, with 19 bases separating them. From germline, CDR1 is SGHTS and CDR2 YDEGEE. CDR3 residues: CAYHKGAGNNEQFF. The CDR3 nucleotides are TGTGCCTACCATAAGGGGGCGGGGAACAATGAGCAGTTCTTC.

The rearrangement joins TRBV7-9 to TRBJ1-1; a weak D match, TRBD1 (5 bases). Per the germline V gene, CDR1 is SEHNR and CDR2 is FQNEAQ (reference sequence). CDR3 length: 15 residues. V was cut by 2 bases and J by 3 bases, with 13 bases left in between. CDR3 in amino acids: CASSLLDGGDTEAFF. The CDR3 DNA sequence: TGTGCCAGCAGCTTATTAGACGGAGGGGACACTGAAGCTTTCTTT.

CDR3 in amino acids: CASSLDGAGEQYF. CDR3 nucleotides: TGTGCCAGCAGCTTAGATGGAGCTGGGGAGCAGTACTTC. V and J are TRBV11-3 and TRBJ2-7; D call uncertain. CDR1 is SGHNT and CDR2 is YENEEA in the germline V gene. The CDR3 has 13 residues. V dropped 0 bases and J dropped 7 bases, with 10 bases sitting between them. Full variable domain (rest looked up from reference TRBV11-3 and TRBJ2-7): EAGVVQSPRYKIIEKKQPVAFWCNPISGHNTLYWYLQNLGQGPELLIRYENEEAVDDSQLPKDRFSAERLKGVDSTLKIQPAELGDSAVYLCASSLDGAGEQYFGPGTRLTVT.

The V call is TRBV5-1, the J call TRBJ1-1; TRBD1 agrees at 8 bases. V was pared by 4 bases and J by 2 bases, with 7 bases of the junction left unmatched. CDR1 is SGHRS and CDR2 is YFSETQ in the germline V gene. This CDR3 has 15 amino acids. The CDR3, as DNA: TGCGCCAGCAGCCCCTCCGGACAGGGAAACACTGAAGCTTTCTTT. Amino acid sequence: CASSPSGQGNTEAFF.